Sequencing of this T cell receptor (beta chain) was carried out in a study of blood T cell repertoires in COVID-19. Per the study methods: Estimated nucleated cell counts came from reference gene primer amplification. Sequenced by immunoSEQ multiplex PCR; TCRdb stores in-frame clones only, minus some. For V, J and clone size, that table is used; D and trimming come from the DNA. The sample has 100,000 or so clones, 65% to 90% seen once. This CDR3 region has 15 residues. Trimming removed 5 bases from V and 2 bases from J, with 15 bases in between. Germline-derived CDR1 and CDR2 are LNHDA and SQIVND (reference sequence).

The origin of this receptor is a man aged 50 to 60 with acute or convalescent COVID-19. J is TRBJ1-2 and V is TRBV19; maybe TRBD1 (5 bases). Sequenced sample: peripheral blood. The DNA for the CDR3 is TGTGCCAGTAGTGCTGACAGAGTCCTCAACTATGGCTACACCTTC. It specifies CASSADRVLNYGYTF.